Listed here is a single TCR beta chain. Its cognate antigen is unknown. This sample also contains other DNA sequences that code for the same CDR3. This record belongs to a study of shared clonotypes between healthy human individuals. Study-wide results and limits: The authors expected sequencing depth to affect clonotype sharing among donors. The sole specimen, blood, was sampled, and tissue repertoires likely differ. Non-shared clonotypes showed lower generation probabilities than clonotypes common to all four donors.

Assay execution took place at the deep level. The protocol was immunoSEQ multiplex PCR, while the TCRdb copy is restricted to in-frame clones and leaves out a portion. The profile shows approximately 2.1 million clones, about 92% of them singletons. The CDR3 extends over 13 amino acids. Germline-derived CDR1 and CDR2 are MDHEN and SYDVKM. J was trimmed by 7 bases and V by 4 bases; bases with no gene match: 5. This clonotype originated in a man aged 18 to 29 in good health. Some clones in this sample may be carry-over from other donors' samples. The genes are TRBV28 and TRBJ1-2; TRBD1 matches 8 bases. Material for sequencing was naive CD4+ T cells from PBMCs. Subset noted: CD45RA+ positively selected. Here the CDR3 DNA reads TGTGCCAGCAGTTCAGGACAGGGTTCTGGCTACACCTTC. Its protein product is CASSSGQGSGYTF.